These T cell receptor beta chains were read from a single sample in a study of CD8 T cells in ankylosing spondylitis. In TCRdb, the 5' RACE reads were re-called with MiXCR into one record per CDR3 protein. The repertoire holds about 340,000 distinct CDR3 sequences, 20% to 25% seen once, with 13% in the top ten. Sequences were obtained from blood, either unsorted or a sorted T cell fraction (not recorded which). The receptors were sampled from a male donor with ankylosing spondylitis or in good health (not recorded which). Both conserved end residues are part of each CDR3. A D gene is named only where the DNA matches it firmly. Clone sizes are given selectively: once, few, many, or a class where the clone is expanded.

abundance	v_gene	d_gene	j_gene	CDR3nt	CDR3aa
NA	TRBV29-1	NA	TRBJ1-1	TGCAGCGCCGCAGGTTTGAACACTGAAGCTTTCTTT	CSAAGLNTEAFF
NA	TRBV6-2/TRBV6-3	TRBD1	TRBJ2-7	TGTGCCAGCAGTACCCCACCAGGGGGTTCATATCACGAGCAGTACTTC	CASSTPPGGSYHEQYF
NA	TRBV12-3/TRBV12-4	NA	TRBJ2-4	TGTGCCAGCAGTTCGAGGGTGGGGGACATTCAGTACTTC	CASSSRVGDIQYF
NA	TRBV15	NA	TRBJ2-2	TGTGCCACCAGCATCCGAGCCGGGGAGCTGTTTTTT	CATSIRAGELFF
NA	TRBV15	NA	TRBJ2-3	TGTGCCACCAGCAGAGAAGGGGCCAGGGTGTTTACAGATACGCAGTATTTT	CATSREGARVFTDTQYF
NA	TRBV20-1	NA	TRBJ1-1	TGCAGTGCTGGACCCGGGGGGGTATCGAACACTGGAGCTTTCTTT	CSAGPGGVSNTGAFF
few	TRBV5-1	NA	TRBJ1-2	TGCGCCAGCAGCTTGGAAGGGGAAGGCTACACCTTC	CASSLEGEGYTF
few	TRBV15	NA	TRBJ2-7	TGTGCCACCAGGCCCTCCCAAGGGGGGGAGCAGTACTTC	CATRPSQGGEQYF
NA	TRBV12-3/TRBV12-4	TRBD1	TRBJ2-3	TGTGCCAGCAGTAGGACAGGGCTAGGGGATACGCAGTATTTT	CASSRTGLGDTQYF
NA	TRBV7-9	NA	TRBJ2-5	TGTGCCAGCAGCTTAGTCGACAAACAAGAGACCCAGTACTTC	CASSLVDKQETQYF
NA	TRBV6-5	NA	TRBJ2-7	TGTGCCAGCAGTTACTCGAGCGCCGGTGGGCCCTACGAGCAGTACTTC	CASSYSSAGGPYEQYF
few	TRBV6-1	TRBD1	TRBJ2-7	TGTGCCAGCAGCCTTGCCCGACAGGGAAGGAACGAGCAGTACTTC	CASSLARQGRNEQYF
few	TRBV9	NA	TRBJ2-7	TGTGCCAGCAGCGACCCGCGGGACGCCCTTCCCCACGAGCAGTACTTC	CASSDPRDALPHEQYF
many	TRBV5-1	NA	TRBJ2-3	TGCGCCAGCAGCTTGGGCACGCGCGAATCAGATACGCAGTATTTT	CASSLGTRESDTQYF
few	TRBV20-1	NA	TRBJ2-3	TGCAGTGCTAGAGATCTGAAGGAGGGCACAGATACGCAGTATTTT	CSARDLKEGTDTQYF
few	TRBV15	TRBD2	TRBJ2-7	TGTGCCACCAGCAGAGATCGGGGGGTTCTCGAGCAGTACTTC	CATSRDRGVLEQYF
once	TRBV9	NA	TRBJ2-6	TGTGCCAGCGGGGGGGCTCCTGGGGCCAACGTCCTGACTTTC	CASGGAPGANVLTF
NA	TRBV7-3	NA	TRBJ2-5	TGTGCCAGCAGCCCGAGAGGGGGGACAGAGACCCAGTACTTC	CASSPRGGTETQYF
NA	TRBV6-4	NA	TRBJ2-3	TGTGCCAGCAGTCAGGACGCAGAGAGCACAGATACGCAGTATTTT	CASSQDAESTDTQYF
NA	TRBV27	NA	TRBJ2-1	TGTGCCAGCAGTTTATCCAGGGTCAGCAATGAGCAGTTCTTC	CASSLSRVSNEQFF